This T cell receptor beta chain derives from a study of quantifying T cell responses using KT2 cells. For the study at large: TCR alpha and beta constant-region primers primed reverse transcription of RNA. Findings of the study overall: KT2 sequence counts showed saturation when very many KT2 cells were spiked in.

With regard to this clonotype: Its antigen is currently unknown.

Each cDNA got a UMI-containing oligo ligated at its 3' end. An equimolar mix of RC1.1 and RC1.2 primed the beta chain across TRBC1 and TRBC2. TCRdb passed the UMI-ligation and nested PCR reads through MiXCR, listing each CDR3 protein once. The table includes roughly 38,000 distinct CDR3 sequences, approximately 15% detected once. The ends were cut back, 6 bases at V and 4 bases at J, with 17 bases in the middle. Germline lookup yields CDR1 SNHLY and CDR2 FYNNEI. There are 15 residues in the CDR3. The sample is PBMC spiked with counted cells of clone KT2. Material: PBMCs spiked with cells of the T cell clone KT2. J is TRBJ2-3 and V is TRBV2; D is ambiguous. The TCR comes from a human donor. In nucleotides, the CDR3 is TGTGCCAGCAGCGCGAACGGGCTAGATTCAGATACGCAGTATTTT. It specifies CASSANGLDSDTQYF.